What follows are 17 T cell receptor beta chains derived from one specimen sequenced in a study of blood T cell repertoires in COVID-19. TCRdb's table, derived via immunoSEQ multiplex PCR, lists solely in-frame clones and lacks some. The sample holds approximately 79,000 clones, 80% to 90% seen once. Input material: peripheral blood. These receptors came from a man aged 55 to 70 with acute or convalescent COVID-19.

V gene TRBV7-9 combines with J gene TRBJ2-5, with D maybe TRBD1 (5 bases). This CDR3 region has 14 residues. Germline V gene data show CDR1 as SEHNR and CDR2 as FQNEAQ (reference sequence). V was pared by 6 bases and J by 4 bases, with 15 bases between. CDR3: CASSAWGPLETQYF. In DNA form, the CDR3 reads TGTGCCAGCAGTGCCTGGGGCCCCTTAGAGACCCAGTACTTC.

The J gene is TRBJ2-1, the V gene TRBV5-1; 8 bases agree with TRBD2. Germline V lookup: CDR1 SGHRS, CDR2 YFSETQ. After removal of 4 bases from V and 0 bases from J, the junction contained 6 bases not matched to a gene. There are 16 residues in the CDR3. CDR3 amino acids: CASSKNSGSSYNEQFF. CDR3 DNA: TGCGCCAGCAGCAAAAACAGCGGGAGCTCCTACAATGAGCAGTTCTTC.

The chain combines TRBV6-4 with TRBJ1-4; no clear D gene. This CDR3 contains 14 residues. The ends were cut back, 6 bases at V and 0 bases at J, with 8 bases in the middle. The V gene's germline CDR1 is MRHNA and CDR2 SNTAGT. In DNA form, the CDR3 reads TGTGCCAGCAGACAACATCCAACTAATGAAAAACTGTTTTTT. It yields the protein CASRQHPTNEKLFF.

The V call is TRBV5-5, the J call TRBJ2-7; 11 nucleotides match TRBD2. Losses at the gene ends were 0 bases for V and 3 bases for J; bases not matched to a gene: 5. Per the germline V gene, CDR1 is SGHKS and CDR2 is YYEKEE (reference sequence). The CDR3 consists of 16 residues. CDR3 coding DNA: TGTGCCAGCAGCTTGGCCCCCGGGACTAGCGGCTACGAGCAGTACTTC. Translating it yields CASSLAPGTSGYEQYF.

The chain is built from TRBV24-1 and TRBJ1-2, with a tentative D call TRBD1 (6 bases). Germline V gives CDR1 KGHDR, CDR2 SFDVKD. This CDR3 comprises 13 residues. Trimming removed 4 bases at V and 7 bases at J, with 12 bases between. CDR3: CATSESTGIGYTF. The CDR3 DNA reads TGTGCCACCAGTGAGAGCACAGGGATTGGCTACACCTTC.

This clone has just one count. The chain has TRBV19 and TRBJ2-7; 10 bases are a match to TRBD2. V lost 4 bases, J lost 7 bases, and 4 bases stayed unmatched. The CDR3 is 13 amino acids. Germline V gene data show CDR1 as LNHDA and CDR2 as SQIVND (reference sequence). The DNA for the CDR3 is TGTGCCAGTAGTACCGCTAGCGGGGGTGAGCAGTACTTC. As protein: CASSTASGGEQYF.

V and J are TRBV9 and TRBJ2-5; 7 bases align to TRBD2. V dropped 1 base and J dropped 6; count of bases not matched to a gene: 9. The CDR3 is 15 residues long. Per germline, CDR1 SGDLS and CDR2 YYNGEE. The CDR3 here is CASSVLIGGGQTQYF. The CDR3 DNA reads TGTGCCAGCAGCGTACTCATCGGCGGGGGACAGACCCAGTACTTC.

The chain recombines TRBV18 with TRBJ2-7, with D maybe TRBD1 (5 bases). The CDR3 has 12 residues. The ends were cut back, 3 bases at V and 4 bases at J, with 7 bases in the middle. Germline CDR1 KGHSH, CDR2 LQKENI. CDR3 in amino acids: CASSPGQYEQYF. The CDR3 nucleotides are TGTGCCAGCTCACCCGGACAATACGAGCAGTACTTC.

The chain is built from TRBV5-1 and TRBJ2-1, with unresolved D. Trimming took 2 bases from V and 1 from J, leaving 7 bases between them. CDR3 size: 14 residues. Germline CDR1 SGHRS, CDR2 YFSETQ. The CDR3 loop is CASSFETSYNEQFF. CDR3 in DNA: TGCGCCAGCAGCTTCGAGACATCCTACAATGAGCAGTTCTTC.

This clone appeared a few times. The genes are TRBV5-6 and TRBJ2-7; 9 nucleotides align to TRBD2. CDR1 and CDR2 (germline): SGHDT, YYEEEE. This CDR3 contains 17 residues. Trimming took 0 bases from V and 3 from J; bases not matched to a gene: 10. The CDR3 here is CASSLGVVAGVIYEQYF. Here the CDR3 DNA reads TGTGCCAGCAGCTTGGGGGTGGTAGCGGGAGTTATCTACGAGCAGTACTTC. The full variable domain, completed using reference TRBV5-6 and TRBJ2-7, is DAGVTQSPTHLIKTRGQQVTLRCSPKSGHDTVSWYQQALGQGPQFIFQYYEEEERQRGNFPDRFSGHQFPNYSSELNVNALLLGDSALYLCASSLGVVAGVIYEQYFGPGTRLTVT.

The CDR3 region is CASSGTVNSPLHF. As DNA, the CDR3 is TGCGCCAGCAGTGGCACAGTAAATTCACCCCTCCACTTT. The rearrangement joins TRBV10-2 to TRBJ1-6; D is ambiguous. There are 13 residues in the CDR3. Per germline, CDR1 WSHSY and CDR2 SAAADI. Deletions cut 4 bases from V and 7 bases from J, with 8 bases between.

The sample holds one count of this clone. The rearrangement joins TRBV6-2 or TRBV6-3 to TRBJ2-7; 10 bases are a match to TRBD1. With 2 bases clipped from V and 0 bases from J, the junction kept 10 bases outside the gene matches. Germline V gene data show CDR1 as MNHEY and CDR2 as SVGEGT. CDR3 size: 18 residues. CDR3 loop: CASSYGGQGSLSSYEQYF. In DNA form, the CDR3 reads TGTGCCAGCAGTTACGGGGGACAGGGGAGCTTAAGCTCCTACGAGCAGTACTTC.

This clone was counted between two and nine times. The chain couples TRBV4-2 to TRBJ2-5; TRBD2 aligns across 10 bases. There are 15 residues in the CDR3. Germline CDR1 reads LGHNA; CDR2 reads YNFKEQ. The V segment lost 2 bases and the J segment 4 bases; nucleotides outside the gene matches: 4. The CDR3 region has the DNA TGTGCCAGCAGCCAAACTAGCGGGAAATCAGAGACCCAGTACTTC. This gives the protein CASSQTSGKSETQYF.

The chain uses TRBV10-1 and TRBJ2-2; TRBD2 aligns across 7 bases. The germline gives CDR1 WNHNN, CDR2 SYGVQD (reference sequence). This CDR3 region has 13 residues. The V gene end was trimmed by 8 bases and the J gene end by 4 bases; junction bases not matched to a gene: 4. DNA of the CDR3: TGCGCCAGCGGGGCTAGCGGCACCGGGGAGCTGTTTTTT. Its protein product is CASGASGTGELFF.

The chain combines TRBV27 with TRBJ1-2; 9 bases fit TRBD1. There are 17 residues in the CDR3. CDR1 is MNHEY and CDR2 is SMNVEV in the germline V gene (reference sequence). The V segment lost 2 bases and the J segment 5 bases; nucleotides outside the gene matches: 12. CDR3 loop: CASSLGRTGEGKYGYTF. The DNA for the CDR3 is TGTGCCAGCAGTTTAGGGCGGACAGGGGAGGGCAAGTATGGCTACACCTTC.

This chain links TRBV7-6 with TRBJ2-2; D uncertain. Germline lookup yields CDR1 SGHVS and CDR2 FNYEAQ. V dropped 5 bases and J dropped 6 bases, with 7 bases sitting between them. The CDR3 totals 12 residues. As DNA, the CDR3 is TGTGCCAGCAGCCTTTTTGCCGGGGAGCTGTTTTTT. Its protein is CASSLFAGELFF.

The chain combines TRBV27 with TRBJ1-5, with D maybe TRBD1 (6 bases). The CDR3 runs to 15 residues. Trimming took 5 bases from V and 5 from J, leaving 16 bases between them. Germline V gene data show CDR1 as MNHEY and CDR2 as SMNVEV (reference sequence). Written as DNA, the CDR3 is TGTGCCAGCAGTCCCGGGGACATACCTCATCAGCCCCAGCATTTT. Translated: CASSPGDIPHQPQHF.